A selection of T cell receptor beta chains follows, all from one sample in a study of early T cells in non-severe SARS-CoV-2 infection. TCRdb re-called the 5' RACE reads with MiXCR, one entry per CDR3 protein. This repertoire shows tens of thousands of distinct CDR3 sequences, more than 10% found once; its top ten account for about 4.2%. Sequencing used whole blood. These receptors came from an adult who was a healthcare worker with PCR-confirmed SARS-CoV-2 infection or an uninfected control (not recorded which). The CDR3 runs from the conserved cysteine through the conserved F or W. The D gene is left open where the match is weak. A row's size may be missing; if present it is once, few, many or a size class.

d_call: -; v_call: TRBV7-8; clone_size: -; j_call: TRBJ2-2; cdr3_nt: TGTGCCAGCAGCACGGGTCCGAACACCGGGGAGCTGTTTTTT; cdr3_aa: CASSTGPNTGELFF
d_call: -; v_call: TRBV29-1; clone_size: -; j_call: TRBJ2-2; cdr3_nt: TGCAGCGTGAGCCCCCAAGTCACCGGGGAGCTGTTTTTT; cdr3_aa: CSVSPQVTGELFF
d_call: -; v_call: TRBV9; clone_size: -; j_call: TRBJ1-6; cdr3_nt: TGTGCCAGCAGCGGGCGGGCAGACAGGTGGACTTCACCCCTCCACTTT; cdr3_aa: CASSGRADRWTSPLHF
d_call: -; v_call: TRBV29-1; clone_size: -; j_call: TRBJ2-5; cdr3_nt: TGCAGCGTTGAAGAACAGACGTACCAAGAGACCCAGTACTTC; cdr3_aa: CSVEEQTYQETQYF
d_call: -; v_call: TRBV11-2; clone_size: -; j_call: TRBJ2-7; cdr3_nt: TGTGCCAGCAGCCCCCGGACAGCTTTGATCGGGGAGCAGTACTTC; cdr3_aa: CASSPRTALIGEQYF
d_call: -; v_call: TRBV6-5; clone_size: many; j_call: TRBJ2-1; cdr3_nt: TGTGCCAGCAGTTACCCCAACAATGAGCAGTTCTTC; cdr3_aa: CASSYPNNEQFF
d_call: TRBD2; v_call: TRBV3-1; clone_size: -; j_call: TRBJ2-1; cdr3_nt: TGTGCCACCTCCCCGAGCGGTAGCGGGAGGTCCAATGAGCAGTTCTTC; cdr3_aa: CATSPSGSGRSNEQFF
d_call: -; v_call: TRBV5-1; clone_size: many; j_call: TRBJ2-3; cdr3_nt: TGCGCCAGCAGCTTGGACACCAGCACAGATACGCAGTATTTT; cdr3_aa: CASSLDTSTDTQYF
d_call: -; v_call: TRBV7-9; clone_size: -; j_call: TRBJ2-7; cdr3_nt: TGTGCCAGCAGCTCTTTCTGGGGCGCAGGATACGAGCAGTACTTC; cdr3_aa: CASSSFWGAGYEQYF
d_call: -; v_call: TRBV7-9; clone_size: few; j_call: TRBJ2-7; cdr3_nt: TGTGCCAGCAGCTTAGGACAGTCCCCGGGGGAGCAGTACTTC; cdr3_aa: CASSLGQSPGEQYF
d_call: TRBD2; v_call: TRBV6-5; clone_size: -; j_call: TRBJ2-1; cdr3_nt: TGTGCCAGCAGTACGGCGGGACTAGCGGGCAATGAGCAGTTCTTC; cdr3_aa: CASSTAGLAGNEQFF
d_call: TRBD2; v_call: TRBV15; clone_size: -; j_call: TRBJ2-1; cdr3_nt: TGTGCCACCAGCAGAGATCCCGCGGGAGATCGGGGTGAGCAGTTCTTC; cdr3_aa: CATSRDPAGDRGEQFF
d_call: TRBD2; v_call: TRBV20-1; clone_size: -; j_call: TRBJ2-3; cdr3_nt: TGCAGTACCGGGCGGGGGGGCACAGATACGCAGTATTTT; cdr3_aa: CSTGRGGTDTQYF
d_call: -; v_call: TRBV20-1; clone_size: few; j_call: TRBJ1-6; cdr3_nt: TGCAGTGCTGGGGCTTCGGGAGCCCATAATTCACCCCTCCACTTT; cdr3_aa: CSAGASGAHNSPLHF
d_call: -; v_call: TRBV19; clone_size: -; j_call: TRBJ2-1; cdr3_nt: TGTGCCAGTAGCAGGGACCCAAGTGGGTCCTACAATGAGCAGTTCTTC; cdr3_aa: CASSRDPSGSYNEQFF
d_call: TRBD2; v_call: TRBV5-1; clone_size: many; j_call: TRBJ2-1; cdr3_nt: TGCGCCAGCAGCGCCGGGACTAGCTCTCATGAGCAGTTCTTC; cdr3_aa: CASSAGTSSHEQFF
d_call: -; v_call: TRBV11-2; clone_size: many; j_call: TRBJ2-1; cdr3_nt: TGTGCCAGCAGCTTAGGTGCGGCCCCTTACAATGAGCAGTTCTTC; cdr3_aa: CASSLGAAPYNEQFF
d_call: TRBD2; v_call: TRBV7-2; clone_size: -; j_call: TRBJ2-7; cdr3_nt: TGTGCCAGCAGCTTAGCGGTAGCGGGAGGCTACGAGCAGTACTTC; cdr3_aa: CASSLAVAGGYEQYF
d_call: TRBD1; v_call: TRBV7-9; clone_size: -; j_call: TRBJ2-2; cdr3_nt: TGTGCCAGCACCCCCCCGGACAGGGGGCTCCTCGGGGAGCTGTTTTTT; cdr3_aa: CASTPPDRGLLGELFF
d_call: TRBD2; v_call: TRBV20-1; clone_size: many; j_call: TRBJ2-1; cdr3_nt: TGCAGTGCTAGAGAGGAAGCGGGGCCCTACAATGAGCAGTTCTTC; cdr3_aa: CSAREEAGPYNEQFF
d_call: -; v_call: TRBV19; clone_size: many; j_call: TRBJ1-1; cdr3_nt: TGTGCCAGTAGTCCAGGGTTTAGGGTGAACACTGAAGCTTTCTTT; cdr3_aa: CASSPGFRVNTEAFF
d_call: -; v_call: TRBV5-5; clone_size: -; j_call: TRBJ2-3; cdr3_nt: TGTGCCAGCATCCTGGGGCTAGCTTCAGATACGCAGTATTTT; cdr3_aa: CASILGLASDTQYF
d_call: -; v_call: TRBV20-1; clone_size: many; j_call: TRBJ2-3; cdr3_nt: TGCAGTGCTAGTCCCCAAGGGGTGACTAGATTCACAGATACGCAGTATTTT; cdr3_aa: CSASPQGVTRFTDTQYF
d_call: TRBD2; v_call: TRBV5-1; clone_size: -; j_call: TRBJ2-5; cdr3_nt: TGCGCCAGCAGCCCAGGACTAGCGGGGGGGCAAGAGACCCAGTACTTC; cdr3_aa: CASSPGLAGGQETQYF
d_call: -; v_call: TRBV5-5; clone_size: few; j_call: TRBJ2-3; cdr3_nt: TGTGCCAGCAGCTTGGTTGGAGGGGGATCAGATACGCAGTATTTT; cdr3_aa: CASSLVGGGSDTQYF
d_call: TRBD1; v_call: TRBV19; clone_size: many; j_call: TRBJ2-2; cdr3_nt: TGTGCCAGTAGTATAGGAGGGGGCAGGGGGCCGTACGGGGAGCTGTTTTTT; cdr3_aa: CASSIGGGRGPYGELFF
d_call: TRBD2; v_call: TRBV9; clone_size: many; j_call: TRBJ2-7; cdr3_nt: TGTGCCAGCAGCCCCGGTCCTAGCGGGAGCTCCGAGCAGTACTTC; cdr3_aa: CASSPGPSGSSEQYF
d_call: -; v_call: TRBV5-4; clone_size: once; j_call: TRBJ1-1; cdr3_nt: TGTGCCAGCAGCTCTCGAACTGGGGAAGGCACTGAAGCTTTCTTT; cdr3_aa: CASSSRTGEGTEAFF
d_call: -; v_call: TRBV6-1; clone_size: many; j_call: TRBJ1-1; cdr3_nt: TGTGCCAGCCGTCGCCAGTCCTCTAACACTGAAGCTTTCTTT; cdr3_aa: CASRRQSSNTEAFF
d_call: TRBD1; v_call: TRBV5-1; clone_size: -; j_call: TRBJ2-7; cdr3_nt: TGCGCCAGCAGCTTCCAGGACAGGGAGGAGCAGGAGCAGTACTTC; cdr3_aa: CASSFQDREEQEQYF
d_call: TRBD2; v_call: TRBV18; clone_size: many; j_call: TRBJ2-3; cdr3_nt: TGTGCCAGCTCACCCTCACTAGCGGGCACAGATACGCAGTATTTT; cdr3_aa: CASSPSLAGTDTQYF
d_call: TRBD2; v_call: TRBV27; clone_size: -; j_call: TRBJ2-1; cdr3_nt: TGTGCCAGCAGTTTACAGCGGGGGGCGGGGAGTGAGCAGTTCTTC; cdr3_aa: CASSLQRGAGSEQFF
d_call: -; v_call: TRBV7-9; clone_size: -; j_call: TRBJ2-7; cdr3_nt: TGTGCCAGCAGCCCAGGCCACGAGCAGTACTTC; cdr3_aa: CASSPGHEQYF
d_call: TRBD1; v_call: TRBV18; clone_size: many; j_call: TRBJ1-5; cdr3_nt: TGTGCCAGCTCACCGGACAGGGGCAATCAGCCCCAGCATTTT; cdr3_aa: CASSPDRGNQPQHF
d_call: -; v_call: TRBV11-2; clone_size: many; j_call: TRBJ2-5; cdr3_nt: TGTGCCAGCAGCTTAGGGACAGCCCTCCAAGAGACCCAGTACTTC; cdr3_aa: CASSLGTALQETQYF
d_call: -; v_call: TRBV12-3/TRBV12-4; clone_size: few; j_call: TRBJ1-2; cdr3_nt: TGTGCCAGCACCCTGGGTCTGGATGGCTACACCTTC; cdr3_aa: CASTLGLDGYTF
d_call: TRBD2; v_call: TRBV9; clone_size: many; j_call: TRBJ2-5; cdr3_nt: TGTGCCAGCAGCGTAACGACTAGCGGGGGGTTCAAGACCCAGTACTTC; cdr3_aa: CASSVTTSGGFKTQYF
d_call: -; v_call: TRBV7-6; clone_size: many; j_call: TRBJ2-2; cdr3_nt: TGTGCCAGCAGCTTAGCGCTCACAGTGAACACCGGGGAGCTGTTTTTT; cdr3_aa: CASSLALTVNTGELFF
d_call: -; v_call: TRBV7-2; clone_size: few; j_call: TRBJ1-1; cdr3_nt: TGTGCCAGCAGCACTCAGGATGGCACTGAAGCTTTCTTT; cdr3_aa: CASSTQDGTEAFF
d_call: TRBD2; v_call: TRBV11-2; clone_size: few; j_call: TRBJ2-3; cdr3_nt: TGTGCCAGCAGCTTTGCGGGAGCAGATACGCAGTATTTT; cdr3_aa: CASSFAGADTQYF
d_call: TRBD2; v_call: TRBV5-1; clone_size: few; j_call: TRBJ2-3; cdr3_nt: TGCGCCAGCAGCCGCCTAGCGGACACAGATACGCAGTATTTT; cdr3_aa: CASSRLADTDTQYF
d_call: TRBD1; v_call: TRBV5-6; clone_size: few; j_call: TRBJ2-7; cdr3_nt: TGTGCCAGCAGCCAAATTGGGACAGGGCCAACTATCTACTTC; cdr3_aa: CASSQIGTGPTIYF